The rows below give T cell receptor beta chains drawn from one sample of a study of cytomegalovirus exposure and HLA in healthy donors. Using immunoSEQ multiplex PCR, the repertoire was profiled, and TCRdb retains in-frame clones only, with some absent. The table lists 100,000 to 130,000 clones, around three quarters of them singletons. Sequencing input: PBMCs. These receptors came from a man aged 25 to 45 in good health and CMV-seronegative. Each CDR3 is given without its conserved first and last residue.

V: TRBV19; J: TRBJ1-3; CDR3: ATETGRSGNTIY
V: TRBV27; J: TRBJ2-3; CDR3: ASTQPGQGTDTQY
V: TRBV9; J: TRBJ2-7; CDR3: ASSVDPRGSSYEQY
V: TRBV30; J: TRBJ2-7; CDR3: AWRTGLAGVHEQY
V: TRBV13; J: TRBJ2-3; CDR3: ASSLFSGLVTDTQY
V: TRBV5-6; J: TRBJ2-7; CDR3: ASSQVQDLLREQY
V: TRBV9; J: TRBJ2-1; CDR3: ASSFSASGSHNEQF
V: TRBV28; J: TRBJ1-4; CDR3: ASTRPQGQGPEKLF
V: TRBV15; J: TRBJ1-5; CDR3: ATSSTTGGVSNQPQH
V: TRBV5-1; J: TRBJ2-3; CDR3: ASSGLAGGTDTQY
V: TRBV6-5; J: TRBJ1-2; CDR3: ASTRGKKNYGYT
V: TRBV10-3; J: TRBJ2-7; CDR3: AIGLTGAPYEQY
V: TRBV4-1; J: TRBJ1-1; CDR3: ASSPNAGARNTEAF
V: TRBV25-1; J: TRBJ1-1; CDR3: ASSDRGLMNTEAF
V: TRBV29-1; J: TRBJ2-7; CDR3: SVEAAGTVDEQY
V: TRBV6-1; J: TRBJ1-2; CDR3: ASSEVRGSGYT
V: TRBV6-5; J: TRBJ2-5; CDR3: ASSFLMGTQETQY
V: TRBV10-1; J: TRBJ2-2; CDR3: ASSPHGATGELF
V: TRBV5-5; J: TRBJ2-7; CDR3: ASSFGADWTYEQY
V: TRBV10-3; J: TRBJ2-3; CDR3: AISTTGSADTQY
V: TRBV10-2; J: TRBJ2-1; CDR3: ASRDRTSSYNEQF
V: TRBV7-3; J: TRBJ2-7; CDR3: ASGPGAGTYEQY
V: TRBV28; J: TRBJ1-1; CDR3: ASSPSGTPNTEAF
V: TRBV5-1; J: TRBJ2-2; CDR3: ASSLLGLSNTGELF
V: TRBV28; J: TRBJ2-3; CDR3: ASSLGTSGTADTQY
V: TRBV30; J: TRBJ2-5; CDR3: ACRPRTGAETQY
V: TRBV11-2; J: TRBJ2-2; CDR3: ASSLGLALTGELF
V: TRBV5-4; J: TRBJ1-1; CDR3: ASSSGPRTGWRTEAF
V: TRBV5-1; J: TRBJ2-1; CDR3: ASSFSSGSNNEQF
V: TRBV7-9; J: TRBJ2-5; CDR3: ASSSRRDREETQY
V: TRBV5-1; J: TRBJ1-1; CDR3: ASSRGQEGTEAF
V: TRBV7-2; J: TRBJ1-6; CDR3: ASSFTGGESPLH
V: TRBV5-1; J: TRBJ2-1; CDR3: ASSLRWGGGVNEQF
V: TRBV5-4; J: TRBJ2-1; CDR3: ASSSRTGPYNEQF
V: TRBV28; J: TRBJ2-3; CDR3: ASSYRTGSADTQY
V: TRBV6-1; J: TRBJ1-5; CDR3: ASSDKSHWAVSPLEPQH
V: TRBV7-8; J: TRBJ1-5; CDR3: ASSRDRGHQPQH
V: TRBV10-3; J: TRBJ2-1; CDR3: AARTSGSSYNEQF
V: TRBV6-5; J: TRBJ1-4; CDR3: ASSPLAATNEKLF
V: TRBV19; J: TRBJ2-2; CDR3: ASSTRQGYTGELF
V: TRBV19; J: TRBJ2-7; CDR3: ASSITGRTSGGYEQY
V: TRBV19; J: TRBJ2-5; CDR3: ASSTTGGEETQY
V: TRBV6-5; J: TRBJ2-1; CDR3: ASRDSSYNEQF
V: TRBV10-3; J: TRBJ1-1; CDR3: AIRGQGATEAF
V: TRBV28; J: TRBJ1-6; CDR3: ASRYTNSPLH
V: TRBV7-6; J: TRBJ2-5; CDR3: ASSYGQGMETQY
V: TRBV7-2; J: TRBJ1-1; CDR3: ASSVQGRSTEAF
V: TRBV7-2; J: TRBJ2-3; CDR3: ASSSAAVSTDTQY
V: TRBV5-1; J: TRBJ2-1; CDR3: ASSLFTGSYNEQF